Listed below are T cell receptor beta chains from one sample, sequenced in a study of blood T cell repertoires in COVID-19. Repertoires were generated with immunoSEQ multiplex PCR, while TCRdb's copy carries only in-frame clones and drops some. The sample carries about 220,000 clones, about four fifths recorded once. The sample taken for sequencing was peripheral blood. The receptor source for this set is a young woman who had recovered from COVID-19. Each CDR3 is given with its conserved first and last residue. Fields, in order: J gene, V gene, D gene, clone size, CDR3 DNA, CDR3 protein. The D gene is left open where the match is weak. Size values are once, few and many counts, or a class for expanded clones, and some rows have none.

>TRBJ1-4|TRBV28|.|.
TGTGCCAGCAGGCGGAATGAAAAACTGTTTTTT
CASRRNEKLFF
>TRBJ1-1|TRBV4-1|.|.
TGCGCCAGCAGCCAAGCGACAGGCCTGAACACTGAAGCTTTCTTT
CASSQATGLNTEAFF
>TRBJ2-6|TRBV5-3|.|.
TGTGCCAGAAGCAGCGGGACAACTGGGGCCAACGTCCTGACTTTC
CARSSGTTGANVLTF
>TRBJ1-6|TRBV7-9|.|once
TGTGCCAGCAGCTATGACACCAGTGCACCCCTCCACTTT
CASSYDTSAPLHF
>TRBJ1-6|TRBV18|TRBD1|.
TGTGCCAGCTCACCTCAGGGGGTCGGTAATTCACCCCTCCACTTT
CASSPQGVGNSPLHF
>TRBJ2-1|TRBV29-1|.|.
TGCAGCGTCCCGCGTGGGCGGGAAGGCAATGAGCAGTTCTTC
CSVPRGREGNEQFF
>TRBJ2-3|TRBV19|TRBD2|few
TGTGCCAGTAGTATACCCAATAGCGGGACACGGAGGGATACGCAGTATTTT
CASSIPNSGTRRDTQYF
>TRBJ1-5|TRBV23-1|.|once
TGCGCCAGCAGTCTGCAGGGGCGCAATCAGCCCCAGCATTTT
CASSLQGRNQPQHF
>TRBJ2-2|TRBV5-4|TRBD1|.
TGTGCCAGCAGCTTGCCGCAGGGGGTGAGGACCGGGGAGCTGTTTTTT
CASSLPQGVRTGELFF
>TRBJ1-3|TRBV7-9|TRBD1|once
TGTGCCAGCAGACAGGGGACAGTCTCTGGAAACACCATATATTTT
CASRQGTVSGNTIYF